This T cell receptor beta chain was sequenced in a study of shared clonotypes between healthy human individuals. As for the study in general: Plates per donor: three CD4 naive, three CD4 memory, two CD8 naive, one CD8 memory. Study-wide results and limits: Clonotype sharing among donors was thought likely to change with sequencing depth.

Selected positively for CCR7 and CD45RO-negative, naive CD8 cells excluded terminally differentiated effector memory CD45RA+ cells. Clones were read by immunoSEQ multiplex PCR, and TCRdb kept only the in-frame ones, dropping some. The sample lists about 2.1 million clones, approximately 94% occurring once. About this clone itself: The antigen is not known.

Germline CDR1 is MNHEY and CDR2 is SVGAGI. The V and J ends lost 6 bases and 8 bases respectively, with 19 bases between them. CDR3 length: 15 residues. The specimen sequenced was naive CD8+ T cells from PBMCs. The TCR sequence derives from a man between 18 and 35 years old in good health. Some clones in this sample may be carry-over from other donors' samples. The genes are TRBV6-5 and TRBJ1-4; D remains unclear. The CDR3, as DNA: TGTGCCAGCAGCCCGAGAGGTCATTGGTACGAAAAACTGTTTTTT. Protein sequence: CASSPRGHWYEKLFF.